One T cell receptor (beta chain) is described in this entry. Antigen: not known. The protocol was immunoSEQ multiplex PCR, while the TCRdb copy is restricted to in-frame clones and leaves out a portion. Of over 130,000 clones in the sample, about nine tenths were seen once. The CDR3 has 14 residues. CDR1 and CDR2 from the germline V gene are KGHSH and LQKENI. With 2 bases removed from V and 3 bases from J, the gap between germline ends came to 8 bases. These data belong to a study of CD4+ T cells in melanoma. Study outcomes and limitations: Neoantigen-specific CD4+ T cells in melanoma reportedly had diverse differentiation states. CD8+ T cell, macrophage and B cell function reportedly correlated with neoantigen-specific CD4+ T cells.

This chain joins TRBV18 and TRBJ1-3; no clear D gene. This TCR was sampled from a human donor with melanoma. The CDR3 nucleotides read TGTGCCAGCTCACCAGCAACAAGTGGAAACACCATATATTTT. It specifies CASSPATSGNTIYF. The full variable domain, completed using reference TRBV18 and TRBJ1-3, is NAGVMQNPRHLVRRRGQEARLRCSPMKGHSHVYWYRQLPEEGLKFMVYLQKENIIDESGMPKERFSAEFPKEGPSILRIQQVVRGDSAAYFCASSPATSGNTIYFGEGSWLTVV.